The 13 T cell receptor beta chains listed next were all sequenced from one sample in a study of T cells in Graves' hyperthyroidism and ophthalmopathy (dated by TCRdb to the late 2010s). Preparation of the library involved multiplex PCR. TCRdb shows the sequencer as Illumina HiSeq 2000. The TCR beta CDR3 regions were amplified from the RNA transcripts. For the first round of RT-PCR on the TCR CDR3, the HTBI primer set was used together with the Qiagen OneStep RT-PCR kit. TCRdb ran its own pipeline on the public reads, namely fastp trimming at Q25 and MiXCR clone calling, and kept in-frame beta chains. Here each entry gathers all rows of one CDR3 protein and keeps the most common genes and DNA. Present in this sample are about 400,000 distinct CDR3 sequences, around a sixth of which were seen just once. The ten top clones hold approximately 14% of the sample. The sequenced sample consisted of blood. The receptors stem from a woman under 30 with Graves' hyperthyroidism.

Ten or more counts support this clonotype. The V gene is TRBV3-1, the J gene TRBJ2-3; tentative D call: TRBD1 (5 bases). The CDR3 length is 15 residues. Trimming took off 1 base at V and 5 bases at J, with 13 bases between the two ends. Germline V gives CDR1 LGHDT, CDR2 YNNKEL (reference sequence). CDR3 residues: CASSQGQGAGDTQYF. The CDR3 DNA reads as TGTGCCAGCAGCCAAGGTCAGGGCGCCGGAGATACGCAGTATTTT.

This clonotype was picked up many times. The chain joins TRBV12-3 or TRBV12-4 to TRBJ2-3; 10 bases agree with TRBD2. CDR3 length: 17 residues. Trimming cost V 6 bases and J 0 bases; bases outside gene matches: 9. The DNA for the CDR3 is TGTGCCAGCAGACATACTAGCGGGGAGTCTAGCACAGATACGCAGTATTTT. It translates to CASRHTSGESSTDTQYF.

In its sample, this clonotype was seen a few times. The CDR3 protein is CASRSESRSHEQYF. The CDR3 DNA is TGCGCCAGCAGGTCGGAGAGCAGGTCCCACGAGCAGTACTTC. V is TRBV4-1 and J is TRBJ2-7; D remains unclear. CDR1 is MGHRA, CDR2 YSYEKL, per germline. The V and J ends lost 6 bases and 5 bases respectively, with 17 bases between them. This CDR3 region has 14 residues.

This clonotype showed up just a few times. The V and J genes are TRBV27 and TRBJ2-3; D is ambiguous. V shed 8 bases and J shed 4 bases, with 19 bases lying between them. CDR1 and CDR2 from the germline V gene are MNHEY and SMNVEV (reference sequence). The CDR3 runs 15 residues. CDR3 nucleotide sequence: TGTGCCAGCCGTCTCTTTACGGGCGTCCCAGATACGCAGTATTTT. Translating it yields CASRLFTGVPDTQYF.

This clonotype was seen a single time. The chain recombines TRBV29-1 with TRBJ1-2; TRBD1 agrees at 8 bases. Per germline, CDR1 SQVTM and CDR2 ANQGSEA. V lost 3 bases, J lost 1 base, and 1 base stayed unmatched. The CDR3 totals 13 residues. The CDR3, as DNA: TGCAGCGTTGATACAGGGGGTAACTATGGCTACACCTTC. Translating gives CSVDTGGNYGYTF.

This clonotype has more than one count but fewer than ten. The chain links TRBV27 to TRBJ1-1; D unresolved. CDR3 length equals 12 residues. Germline values: CDR1 MNHEY, CDR2 SMNVEV (reference sequence). CDR3 coding DNA: TGTGTTACTCAAGGCGGTGGCACTGAAGCTTTCTTT. It specifies CVTQGGGTEAFF.

This clonotype was detected ten times or more. The gene calls are TRBV7-3 and TRBJ1-2; D possibly corresponds to TRBD1 (6 bases). Trimming stripped 5 bases from V and 4 bases from J, with 14 bases between. This CDR3 is 14 amino acids long. Per germline, CDR1 SGHTA and CDR2 FQGTGA. The CDR3 protein is CASSPQGSAYGYTF. In nucleotides, the CDR3 is TGTGCCAGCAGCCCTCAGGGGTCAGCCTATGGCTACACCTTC.

The chain recombines TRBV24-1 with TRBJ2-3; TRBD2 matches at 8 bases. CDR3 length: 13 residues. J gave up 6 bases and V 5 bases, and 3 bases lay outside the gene matches. From germline, CDR1 is KGHDR and CDR2 SFDVKD. In DNA, the CDR3 is TGTGCCACCAGTGCCGCGGGGGGCGATACGCAGTATTTT. It codes for CATSAAGGDTQYF.

This clonotype was counted many times. CDR3 nucleotide sequence: TGTGCCAGCAGTTACTCAGGCGAGAATGAAAAACTGTTTTTT. It specifies CASSYSGENEKLFF. This rearrangement joins TRBV6-5 to TRBJ1-4; D gene uncertain. Germline CDR1 reads MNHEY; CDR2 reads SVGAGI. The V end was cut by 0 bases, the J end by 5 bases, with 7 bases between. The CDR3 has 14 amino acids.

This clonotype was observed at least ten times. This rearrangement joins TRBV4-2 to TRBJ1-1, with 9 bases identical to TRBD1. Germline CDR1 reads LGHNA; CDR2 reads YNFKEQ. V shed 3 bases, J shed 2 bases, and the junction held 4 bases outside the gene matches. This CDR3 is built from 15 residues. The CDR3: CASSQNRGLNTEAFF. Here the CDR3 DNA reads TGTGCCAGCAGCCAGAACAGGGGGCTAAACACTGAAGCTTTCTTT.

The sample holds many counts of this clonotype. V and J are TRBV7-2 and TRBJ2-3; no clear D gene. The length of the CDR3 is 14 residues. Germline CDR1 reads SGHTA; CDR2 reads FQGNSA. V lost 0 bases to trimming and J lost 2 bases, with 6 bases between them. The CDR3 DNA is TGTGCCAGCAGCTTAGCAGCGCCCACAGATACGCAGTATTTT. It yields the protein CASSLAAPTDTQYF.

A remark on this clonotype: At one of its ends the junction is not consistent with the germline gene, which may arise from a read error. The J gene is TRBJ1-6, the V gene TRBV12-3 or TRBV12-4; D remains unclear. The CDR3 consists of 13 residues. The CDR3 DNA reads as TGTGCCGGCAGTTTGAACGTGAATTCACCCCTCCACTTT. Protein: CAGSLNVNSPLHF.

Details on this clonotype: The germline gene is not matched at one end of the junction; a read error may be the cause. The chain recombines TRBV28 with TRBJ2-5; the D is unclear. The germline V gene has CDR1 MDHEN and CDR2 SYDVKM. The CDR3 contains 17 residues. CDR3 sequence (DNA): TGTACCAGCAGTTTAAGCTACCCCCGACAACCACAAGAGACCCAGTACTTC. This codes for CTSSLSYPRQPQETQYF.